This T cell receptor beta chain stems from a study of tumor-infiltrating lymphocytes in oesophageal squamous cell carcinoma. One entry per CDR3 protein, called by TCRdb with MiXCR from the PCR reads. Seen here are roughly 20,000 distinct CDR3 sequences, about 34% observed once, and the top ten hold about an eighth. Trimming removed 2 bases at V and 10 bases at J, with 6 bases between. This CDR3 spans 12 amino acids. The germline CDR1 and CDR2 sequences are KGHSH and LQKENI. This clonotype appeared many times. The TCR sequence derives from a male donor with esophageal squamous cell carcinoma. The sequencing input was esophageal tumor tissue. The chain has TRBV18 and TRBJ1-6; D may be TRBD1 (5 bases). The CDR3 coding sequence is TGTGCCAGCTCACCAGAGGGGTCACCCCTCCACTTT. Its translation: CASSPEGSPLHF.